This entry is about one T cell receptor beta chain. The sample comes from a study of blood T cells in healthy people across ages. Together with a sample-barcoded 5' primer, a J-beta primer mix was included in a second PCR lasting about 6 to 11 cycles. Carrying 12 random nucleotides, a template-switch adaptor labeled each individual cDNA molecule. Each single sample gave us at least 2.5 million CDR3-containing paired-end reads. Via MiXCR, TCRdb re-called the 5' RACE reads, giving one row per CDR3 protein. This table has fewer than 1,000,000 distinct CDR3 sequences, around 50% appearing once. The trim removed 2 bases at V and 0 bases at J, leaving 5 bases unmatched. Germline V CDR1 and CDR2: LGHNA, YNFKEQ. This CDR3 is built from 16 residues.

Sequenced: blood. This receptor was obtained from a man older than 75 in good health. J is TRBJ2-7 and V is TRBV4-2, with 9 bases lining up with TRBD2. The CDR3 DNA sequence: TGTGCCAGCAGCCAAACGACTAGCGGAGCCTCCTACGAGCAGTACTTC. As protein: CASSQTTSGASYEQYF.